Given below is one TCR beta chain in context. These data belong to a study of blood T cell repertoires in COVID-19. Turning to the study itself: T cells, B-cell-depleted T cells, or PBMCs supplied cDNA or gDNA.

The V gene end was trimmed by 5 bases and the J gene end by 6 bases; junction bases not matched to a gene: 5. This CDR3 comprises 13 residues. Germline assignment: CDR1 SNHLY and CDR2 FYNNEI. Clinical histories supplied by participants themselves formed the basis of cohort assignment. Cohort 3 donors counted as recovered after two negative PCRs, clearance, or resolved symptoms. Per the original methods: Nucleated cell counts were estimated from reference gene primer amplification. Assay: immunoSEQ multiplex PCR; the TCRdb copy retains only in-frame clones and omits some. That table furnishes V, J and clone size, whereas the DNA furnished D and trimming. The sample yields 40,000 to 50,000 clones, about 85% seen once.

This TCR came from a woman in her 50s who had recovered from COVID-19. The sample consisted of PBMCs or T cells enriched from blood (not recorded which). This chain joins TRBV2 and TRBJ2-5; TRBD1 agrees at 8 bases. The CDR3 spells CASSLDREKTQYF. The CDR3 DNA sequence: TGTGCCAGCAGTTTGGACAGGGAAAAGACCCAGTACTTC.